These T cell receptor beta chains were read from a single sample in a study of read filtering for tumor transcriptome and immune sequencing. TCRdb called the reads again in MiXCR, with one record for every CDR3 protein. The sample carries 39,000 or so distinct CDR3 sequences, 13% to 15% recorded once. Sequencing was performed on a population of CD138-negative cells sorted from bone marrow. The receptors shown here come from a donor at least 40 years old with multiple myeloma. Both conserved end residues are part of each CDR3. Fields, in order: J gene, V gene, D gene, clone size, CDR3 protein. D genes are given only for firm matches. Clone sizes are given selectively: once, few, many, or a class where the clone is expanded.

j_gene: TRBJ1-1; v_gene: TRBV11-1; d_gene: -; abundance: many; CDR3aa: CASSEPSRGPGAFF
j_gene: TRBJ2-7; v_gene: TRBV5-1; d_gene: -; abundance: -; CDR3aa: CASRMILDRAYEQYF
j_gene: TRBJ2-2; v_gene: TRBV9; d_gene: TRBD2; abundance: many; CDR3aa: CASSVVSSGNTGELFF
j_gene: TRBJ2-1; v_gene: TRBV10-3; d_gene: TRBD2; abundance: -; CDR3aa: CAISESSGKNYNEQFF
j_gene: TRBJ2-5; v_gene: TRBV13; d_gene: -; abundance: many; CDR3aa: CASSLDTGSETQYF
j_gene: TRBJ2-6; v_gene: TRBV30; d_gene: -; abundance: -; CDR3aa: CAWRGTWAGANVLTF
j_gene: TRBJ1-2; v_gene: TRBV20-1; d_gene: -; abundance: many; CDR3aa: CSGGVAGVNYGYTF
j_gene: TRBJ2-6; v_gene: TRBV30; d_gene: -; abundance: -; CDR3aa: CAWSLTRSGANVLTF
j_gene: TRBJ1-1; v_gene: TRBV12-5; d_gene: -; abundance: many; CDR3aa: CASAALNTEAFF
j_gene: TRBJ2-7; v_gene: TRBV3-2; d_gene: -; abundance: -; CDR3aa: CASSQDDEQYF
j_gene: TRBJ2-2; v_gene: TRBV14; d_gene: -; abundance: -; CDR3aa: CASSQAFGPQTGGLFF
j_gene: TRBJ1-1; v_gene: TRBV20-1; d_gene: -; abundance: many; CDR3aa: CSGGRDRAGNTEAFF
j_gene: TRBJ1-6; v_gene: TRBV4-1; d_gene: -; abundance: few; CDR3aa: CASSQGANSPLHF
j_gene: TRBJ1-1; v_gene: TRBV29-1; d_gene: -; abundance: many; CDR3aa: CSVVSSRTEAFF
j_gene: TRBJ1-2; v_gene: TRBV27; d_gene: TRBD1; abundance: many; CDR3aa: CASLDPGQGGDGYTF
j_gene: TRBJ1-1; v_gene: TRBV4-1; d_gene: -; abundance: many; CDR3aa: CASSQVPNTEAFF
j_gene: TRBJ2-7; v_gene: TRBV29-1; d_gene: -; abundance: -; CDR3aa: CSVGWQMRGEQYF
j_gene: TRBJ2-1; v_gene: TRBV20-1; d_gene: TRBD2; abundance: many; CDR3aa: CSARKSGGGNYNEQFF
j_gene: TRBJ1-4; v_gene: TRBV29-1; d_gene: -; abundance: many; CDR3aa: CSASSKGIGEKLFF
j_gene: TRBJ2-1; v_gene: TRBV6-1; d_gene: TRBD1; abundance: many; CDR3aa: CASRTGVSYNEQFF
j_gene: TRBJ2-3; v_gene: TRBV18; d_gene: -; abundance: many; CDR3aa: CASSSSSTDTQYF
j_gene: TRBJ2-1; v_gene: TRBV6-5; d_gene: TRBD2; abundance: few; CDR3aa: CASSLAGGLYNEQFF
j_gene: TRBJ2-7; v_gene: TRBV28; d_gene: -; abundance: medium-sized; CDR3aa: CASSLWSSYEQYF
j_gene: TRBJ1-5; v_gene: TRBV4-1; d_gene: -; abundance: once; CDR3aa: CASSQEGRYNQPQHF
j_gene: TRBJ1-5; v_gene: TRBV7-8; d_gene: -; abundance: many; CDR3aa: CASSPRGGDAQHF
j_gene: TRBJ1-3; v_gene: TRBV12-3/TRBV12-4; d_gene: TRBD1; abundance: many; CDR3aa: CASSSRQGPSSGNTIYF
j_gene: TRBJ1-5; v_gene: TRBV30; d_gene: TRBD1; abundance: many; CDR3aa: CAWSADRADQPQHF
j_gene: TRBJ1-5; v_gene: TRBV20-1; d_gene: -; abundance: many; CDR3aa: CSARRGTGNQPQHF
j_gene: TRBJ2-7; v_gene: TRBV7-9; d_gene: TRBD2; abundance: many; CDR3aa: CASSLAGGDEQYF
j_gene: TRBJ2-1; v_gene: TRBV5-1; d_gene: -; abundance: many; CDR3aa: CASNPSVSNEQFF
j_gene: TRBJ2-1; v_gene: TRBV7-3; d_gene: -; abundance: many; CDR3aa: CASSLSQGRSEQFF
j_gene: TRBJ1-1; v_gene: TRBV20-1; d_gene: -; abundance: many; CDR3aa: CSARFDLQDRNTEAFF
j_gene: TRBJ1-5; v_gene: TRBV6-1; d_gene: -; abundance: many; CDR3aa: CASSGNRAYSNQPQHF
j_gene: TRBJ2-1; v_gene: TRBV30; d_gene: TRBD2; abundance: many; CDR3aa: CAWSGGLAGVFGQFF
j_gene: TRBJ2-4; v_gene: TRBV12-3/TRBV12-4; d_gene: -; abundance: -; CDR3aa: CASSGGGNNIQYF
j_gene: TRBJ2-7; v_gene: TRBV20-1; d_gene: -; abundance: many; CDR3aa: CSARLPGLLYEQYF
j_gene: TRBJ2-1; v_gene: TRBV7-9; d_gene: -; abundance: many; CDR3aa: CASSILHEHNEQFF
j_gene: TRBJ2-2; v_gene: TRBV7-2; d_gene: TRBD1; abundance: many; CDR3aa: CASSLAQGVTGELFF
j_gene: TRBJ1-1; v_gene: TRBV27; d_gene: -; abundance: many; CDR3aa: CATRGGRINTEAFF
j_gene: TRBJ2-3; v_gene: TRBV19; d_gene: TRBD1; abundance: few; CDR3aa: CASSTDRASTDTQYF
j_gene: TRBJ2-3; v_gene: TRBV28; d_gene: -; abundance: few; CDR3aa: CASSEWEVQPRRTDTQYF
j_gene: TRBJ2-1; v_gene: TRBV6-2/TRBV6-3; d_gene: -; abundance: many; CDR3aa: CASSYANEQFF
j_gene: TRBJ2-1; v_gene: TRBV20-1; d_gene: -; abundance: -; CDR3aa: CSARSEWGEQFF
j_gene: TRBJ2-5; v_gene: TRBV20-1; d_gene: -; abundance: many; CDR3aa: CSAPTRAETQYF
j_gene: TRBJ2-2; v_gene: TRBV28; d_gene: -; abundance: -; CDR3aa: CASSFNADTLTGELFF
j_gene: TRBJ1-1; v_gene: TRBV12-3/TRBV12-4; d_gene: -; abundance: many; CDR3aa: CASSLTWVGAFF
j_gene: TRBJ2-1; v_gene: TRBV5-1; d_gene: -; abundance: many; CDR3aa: CASSPWEGANEQFF
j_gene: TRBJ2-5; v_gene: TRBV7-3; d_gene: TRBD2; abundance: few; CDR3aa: CASSLAGGRGETQYF
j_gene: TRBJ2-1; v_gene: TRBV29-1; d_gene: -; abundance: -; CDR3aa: CSAPGHSYNEQFF
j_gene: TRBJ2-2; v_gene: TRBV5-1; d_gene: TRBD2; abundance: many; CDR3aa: CASSLEASGNTGELFF
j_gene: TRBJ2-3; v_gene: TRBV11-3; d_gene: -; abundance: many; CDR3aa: CASSPLGGSDTQYF
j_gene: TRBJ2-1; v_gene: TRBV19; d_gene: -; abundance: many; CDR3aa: CATRSLYNEQFF
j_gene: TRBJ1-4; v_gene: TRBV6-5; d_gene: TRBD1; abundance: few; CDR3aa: CASSYSRPQGRQVAKLFF
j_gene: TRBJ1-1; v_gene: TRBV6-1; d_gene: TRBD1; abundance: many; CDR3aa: CASRNPGTGALGAFF
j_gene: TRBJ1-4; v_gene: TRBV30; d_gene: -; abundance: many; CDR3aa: CAWSKSRTATNEKLFF
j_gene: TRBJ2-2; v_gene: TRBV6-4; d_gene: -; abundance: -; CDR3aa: CASSDSYTGEPLF
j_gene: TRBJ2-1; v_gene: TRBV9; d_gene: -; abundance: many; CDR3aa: CASSVEGAGPSYNEQFF